Presented here are 18 T cell receptor beta chains from one specimen sequenced in a study of shared clonotypes between healthy human individuals. Positively selected for CCR7, the CD45RO-negative cells used as naive CD8 cells excluded terminally differentiated effector memory CD45RA+ cells. Data came from immunoSEQ multiplex PCR; TCRdb stores just in-frame clones and leaves some out. The sample yields about 1,900,000 clones, around 96% seen once. Sequencing was done on a sample of naive CD8+ T cells sorted from blood. The receptors here all came from a man between 18 and 29 years old in good health.

The chain couples TRBV27 to TRBJ1-4; unclear D gene. CDR1 and CDR2 from the germline V gene are MNHEY and SMNVEV (reference sequence). The CDR3 contains 15 residues. Trimming shortened V by 6 bases and J by 5 bases, and 16 bases separated the two germline ends. CDR3 in DNA: TGTGCCAGCAGCACACCGGGGATGTCGAATGAAAAACTGTTTTTT. It is translated as CASSTPGMSNEKLFF.

J is TRBJ2-5 and V is TRBV9; TRBD2 might be the D (6 bases). Germline CDR1 SGDLS, CDR2 YYNGEE. V was clipped by 0 bases and J by 4 bases, with 13 bases between them. This CDR3 is 15 amino acids long. The CDR3 spells CASSVVGSITETQYF. DNA of the CDR3: TGTGCCAGCAGCGTAGTCGGGAGTATAACAGAGACCCAGTACTTC.

This chain links TRBV27 with TRBJ2-7; D unresolved. V gave up 5 bases and J gave up 6 bases, with 17 bases separating them. CDR1 and CDR2 (germline): MNHEY, SMNVEV (reference sequence). CDR3 length: 14 amino acids. CDR3: CASSPSSLGIEQYF. CDR3 DNA: TGTGCCAGCAGTCCCTCGTCGCTAGGGATCGAGCAGTACTTC.

Comments on this clone: This specimen includes other DNA sequences encoding the same CDR3. The CDR3 DNA reads TGTGCCAGCGGGACAGCCTACGAGCAGTACTTC. Its translation is CASGTAYEQYF. This chain links TRBV27 with TRBJ2-7; TRBD1 aligns across 7 bases. Germline V gives CDR1 MNHEY, CDR2 SMNVEV (reference sequence). The ends lost 8 bases at V and 2 bases at J; junction bases unmatched: 0. CDR3 size: 11 residues.

The CDR3 loop reads CASSPLSYEQYF. The CDR3 DNA reads as TGTGCCAGCTCACCTCTATCCTACGAGCAGTACTTC. The chain recombines TRBV18 with TRBJ2-7; D not certain. CDR1 and CDR2 from the germline V gene are KGHSH and LQKENI. The CDR3 runs 12 residues. V was trimmed by 3 bases and J by 1 base, leaving 4 bases between them.

V and J are TRBV13 and TRBJ2-5, with D hard to call. V was pared by 5 bases and J by 4 bases, with 11 bases between. Looked up from germline, CDR1 is PRHDT and CDR2 is FYEKMQ (reference sequence). This CDR3 contains 13 residues. CDR3 DNA: TGTGCCAGCAGCCTAAGGGTGGGAGAGACCCAGTACTTC. This translates into CASSLRVGETQYF.

The rearrangement links TRBV10-3 to TRBJ1-2, with D tentatively TRBD1 (6 bases). This CDR3 has 16 amino acids. With 2 bases removed from V and 3 bases from J, the gap between germline ends came to 16 bases. CDR1 is ENHRY, CDR2 SYGVKD, per germline. CDR3 sequence reads: CAISETDLRGDYGYTF. The CDR3 DNA reads as TGTGCCATCAGTGAGACCGACTTGAGGGGGGACTATGGCTACACCTTC.

The rearrangement links TRBV30 to TRBJ2-5, with 7 bases fitting TRBD2. The CDR3 length is 13 residues. V was clipped by 2 bases and J by 5 bases; unmatched bases: 5. Germline assignment: CDR1 GTSNPN and CDR2 SVGIG (reference sequence). CDR3 in amino acids: CAWSWGEGETQYF. DNA of the CDR3: TGTGCCTGGAGTTGGGGGGAGGGGGAGACCCAGTACTTC.

This chain links TRBV28 with TRBJ1-4; weak D call: TRBD1 (6 bases). CDR1 and CDR2 (germline): MDHEN, SYDVKM. Trimming left V 4 bases short and J 0 bases short, with 12 bases between. The CDR3 has 16 residues. CDR3 nucleotide sequence: TGTGCCAGCAGTTCTCACAGGGAAACAACTAATGAAAAACTGTTTTTT. Protein: CASSSHRETTNEKLFF.

The chain combines TRBV7-9 with TRBJ2-7; possibly TRBD1 for D (6 bases). CDR1 and CDR2 from the germline V gene are SEHNR and FQNEAQ (reference sequence). Between the trimmed V and J ends, which lost 3 bases and 4 bases, there was a span of 16 bases. The CDR3 consists of 15 residues. In DNA, the CDR3 is TGTGCCAGCAGCTTTAGGCAGGGGCTTGGGTACGAGCAGTACTTC. Amino acid sequence: CASSFRQGLGYEQYF.

The V gene is TRBV13, the J gene TRBJ2-5; TRBD1 might be the D (5 bases). Germline values: CDR1 PRHDT, CDR2 FYEKMQ (reference sequence). The CDR3 contains 14 residues. V shed 2 bases and J shed 5 bases, with 12 bases lying between them. DNA of the CDR3: TGTGCCAGCAGCTTATCAGGGTCACATGAGACCCAGTACTTC. Protein product: CASSLSGSHETQYF.

The chain couples TRBV6-5 to TRBJ1-2, with D perhaps TRBD1 (5 bases). The CDR3 is made up of 14 amino acids. The V gene lost 0 bases and the J gene lost 4 bases, with 9 bases spanning the gap. Looked up from germline, CDR1 is MNHEY and CDR2 is SVGAGI. CDR3 residues: CASSYSPGGYGYTF. The CDR3 bases are TGTGCCAGCAGTTACTCTCCCGGGGGCTATGGCTACACCTTC.

The rearrangement uses TRBV6-5 and TRBJ1-5, with 7 bases that match TRBD1. Per germline, CDR1 MNHEY and CDR2 SVGAGI. Unmatched junction bases numbered 5, after V lost 6 bases and J lost 3 bases. The CDR3 loop spans 14 amino acids. This CDR3 is CASRDRDFNQPQHF. CDR3 DNA sequence: TGTGCCAGCAGAGACAGGGATTTCAATCAGCCCCAGCATTTT.

The CDR3, as DNA: TGTGCCAGCGAACCTTTCACAGGCTTCTATGGCTACACCTTC. Translation: CASEPFTGFYGYTF. The chain employs TRBV28 and TRBJ1-2; weak D call: TRBD1 (5 bases). V lost 8 bases to trimming and J lost 4 bases, with 17 bases between them. CDR3 length equals 14 residues. Per the germline V gene, CDR1 is MDHEN and CDR2 is SYDVKM.

This clone was detected a few times. The CDR3 sequence is CASSGLQTFAGDTQYF. CDR3 DNA sequence: TGTGCCAGCAGCGGGTTACAGACTTTCGCGGGAGATACGCAGTATTTT. The chain joins TRBV9 to TRBJ2-3; D is possibly TRBD2 (5 bases). Trimming cost V 3 bases and J 5 bases, with 19 bases left between them. Germline V lookup: CDR1 SGDLS, CDR2 YYNGEE. This CDR3 region has 16 residues.

V and J are TRBV7-6 and TRBJ2-1, with 9 bases matching TRBD2. This CDR3 comprises 16 residues. Trimming cost V 1 base and J 7 bases; bases outside gene matches: 8. Germline loops: CDR1 SGHVS, CDR2 FNYEAQ. CDR3 residues: CASSLEQRGALNEQFF. CDR3 bases: TGTGCCAGCAGCTTAGAGCAGCGGGGGGCATTAAATGAGCAGTTCTTC. Drawing the rest from reference TRBV7-6 and TRBJ2-1, the complete variable domain is GAGVSQSPRYKVTKRGQDVALRCDPISGHVSLYWYRQALGQGPEFLTYFNYEAQQDKSGLPNDRFSAERPEGSISTLTIQRTEQRDSAMYRCASSLEQRGALNEQFFGPGTRLTVL.

J is TRBJ1-4 and V is TRBV6-1; unclear D gene. The germline V gene has CDR1 MNHNS and CDR2 SASEGT. The CDR3 totals 15 residues. With 6 bases removed from V and 3 bases from J, the gap between germline ends came to 14 bases. The CDR3 sequence is CASRTVRRANEKLFF. In nucleotides, the CDR3 is TGTGCCAGCAGAACAGTACGCCGGGCTAATGAAAAACTGTTTTTT.

The V and J genes are TRBV4-1 and TRBJ2-3, with D possibly matching TRBD1 (5 bases). Germline CDR1 is MGHRA and CDR2 is YSYEKL. This CDR3 comprises 16 residues. Trimming removed 0 bases at V and 6 bases at J, with 16 bases between. The CDR3 coding sequence is TGCGCCAGCAGCCAAGATAGTGGGGCCCCGGTGGATACGCAGTATTTT. Translated: CASSQDSGAPVDTQYF.